Presented here are 10 T cell receptor beta chains from one specimen sequenced in a study of Graves' ophthalmopathy and Graves' hyperthyroidism. Amplified material comprised TCR beta CDR3 regions derived from RNA transcripts. In the first round, RT-PCR was carried out with HTBI primers, and a multiplex PCR formed the second round. TCRdb ran MiXCR on the multiplex PCR reads and lists one entry per CDR3 protein. The sample carries a few hundred thousand distinct CDR3 sequences, approximately 35% recorded once. Sequencing used peripheral blood or thyroid tissue (not recorded which). These receptors originate from an adult man with Graves' hyperthyroidism.

This clonotype was counted only a few times. The rearrangement links TRBV19 to TRBJ1-5; the D gene is possibly TRBD1 (6 bases). CDR3 length: 14 residues. The germline V and J ends were trimmed by 9 bases and 4 bases, with 16 bases remaining between them. Germline V lookup: CDR1 LNHDA, CDR2 SQIVND (reference sequence). The CDR3: CASHRGQTNQPQHF. CDR3 DNA: TGTGCCAGCCATAGAGGACAGACGAATCAGCCCCAGCATTTT. Looking up the rest from reference TRBV19 and TRBJ1-5 gives the full variable domain: DGGITQSPKYLFRKEGQNVTLSCEQNLNHDAMYWYRQDPGQGLRLIYYSQIVNDFQKGDIAEGYSVSREKKESFPLTVTSAQKNPTAFYLCASHRGQTNQPQHFGDGTRLSIL.

The chain has TRBV10-3 and TRBJ2-5; 8 nucleotides align to TRBD1. Per germline, CDR1 ENHRY and CDR2 SYGVKD. V was pared by 0 bases and J by 5 bases, with 5 bases of the junction left unmatched. CDR3 length: 15 residues. CDR3 sequence reads: CAISESRTGSETQYF. The CDR3, as DNA: TGTGCCATCAGTGAGTCGCGGACAGGGTCGGAGACCCAGTACTTC.

The CDR3 region has the DNA TGTGCTAGTGGTACCCCGACAGCGGTGGACACCGGGGAGCTGTTTTTT. Protein: CASGTPTAVDTGELFF. The chain couples TRBV12-3 or TRBV12-4 to TRBJ2-2; the D call may be TRBD1 or TRBD2 (5 bases each). This CDR3 contains 16 residues.

Only a few counts were recorded for this clonotype. Possible read error: a much larger clone is one base away. The chain employs TRBV12-3 or TRBV12-4 and TRBJ1-5; tentatively, D is TRBD1 (5 bases). V lost 2 bases to trimming and J lost 9 bases, with 11 bases between them. CDR3 length: 13 amino acids. The DNA for the CDR3 is TGTGCCAGCAGTTTATCGCGGGGACGGCCCCAGCATTTT. This encodes CASSLSRGRPQHF.

The table lists this clonotype with a few counts. The chain uses TRBV15 and TRBJ2-7; D tentatively reads TRBD1 or TRBD2 (6 bases each). CDR1 is LNHNV, CDR2 YYDKDF, per germline (reference sequence). V gave up 0 bases and J gave up 3 bases, with 12 bases separating them. This CDR3 comprises 15 residues. The CDR3 protein is CATSREGGPLYEQYF. CDR3 bases: TGTGCCACCAGCAGAGAGGGGGGCCCGCTCTACGAGCAGTACTTC. Combining the CDR3 with reference TRBV15 and TRBJ2-7 gives the whole variable domain DAMVIQNPRYQVTQFGKPVTLSCSQTLNHNVMYWYQQKSSQAPKLLFHYYDKDFNNEADTPDNFQSRRPNTSFCFLDIRSPGLGDTAMYLCATSREGGPLYEQYFGPGTRLTVT.

The chain has TRBV7-9 and TRBJ1-4; the match to TRBD1 covers 11 bases. This CDR3 region has 16 residues. Germline lookup yields CDR1 SEHNR and CDR2 FQNEAQ (reference sequence). V was pared by 3 bases and J by 7 bases, with 7 bases of the junction left unmatched. The CDR3 reads CASSFRDRGEGEKLFF. Here the CDR3 DNA reads TGTGCCAGCAGCTTCCGGGACAGGGGGGAGGGTGAAAAACTGTTTTTT. The variable domain in full, with the rest retrieved from reference TRBV7-9 and TRBJ1-4, is DTGVSQNPRHKITKRGQNVTFRCDPISEHNRLYWYRQTLGQGPEFLTYFQNEAQLEKSRLLSDRFSAERPKGSFSTLEIQRTEQGDSAMYLCASSFRDRGEGEKLFFGSGTQLSVL.

Worth noting for this clonotype: The germline gene is not matched at one end of the junction; a read error may be the cause. The chain recombines TRBV12-3 or TRBV12-4 with TRBJ2-7; the match to TRBD2 covers 14 bases. CDR3 length: 16 residues. DNA for the CDR3: TGTGCCATCAGTGCCGACTACGGACTAGCGGGAGGCGAGCAGTACTTC. Amino acids: CAISADYGLAGGEQYF.

The chain is built from TRBV24-1 and TRBJ1-4; a possible D gene is TRBD1 (6 bases). This CDR3 spans 14 amino acids. The V gene lost 4 bases and the J gene lost 10 bases, with 15 bases spanning the gap. CDR1 and CDR2 (germline): KGHDR, SFDVKD. CDR3 bases: TGTGCCACCAGTGACCCTGGGGGCTTTCGAAAACTGTTTTTT. Translated: CATSDPGGFRKLFF.

As to this clonotype: This may be a read error: a much more frequent sequence differs by one nucleotide. V is TRBV5-1 and J is TRBJ2-7, with 7 bases aligning to TRBD1. The end of the DNA is better explained by TRBJ2-1, so the J call may be wrong. Germline CDR1 is SGHRS and CDR2 is YFSETQ. The CDR3 covers 15 residues. CDR3: CVSSAGGSLSREQFF. CDR3 nucleotides: TGCGTCAGCAGCGCAGGGGGTTCCCTTTCTAGGGAGCAGTTCTTC.

This clonotype was picked up a small number of times. The gene calls are TRBV5-1 and TRBJ2-6; 11 positions match TRBD1. From germline, CDR1 is SGHRS and CDR2 YFSETQ. Losses at the gene ends were 6 bases for V and 2 bases for J; bases not matched to a gene: 13. The CDR3 runs to 19 residues. DNA of the CDR3: TGCGCCAGCACCCCCGGGACAGGGGGAATTAAAACTGGGGCCAACGTCCTGACTTTC. Translated, it gives CASTPGTGGIKTGANVLTF.